This T cell receptor (beta chain) stems from a study of blood T cell repertoires in COVID-19. Looking at the study overall: COVID-19 samples from acute and convalescent phases originated in the United States, Italy and Spain. From T cells, B-cell-depleted T cells, or PBMCs came the material, which was cDNA or gDNA.

Per the original data handling: Reference gene primer amplification gave nucleated cell count estimates. Clones were sequenced by immunoSEQ multiplex PCR, and TCRdb holds only the in-frame ones, with some missing. The V and J calls and clone size come from that table; D and trimming were worked out from the DNA. In the table there are fewer than 200,000 clones, approximately 86% of which are singletons. V lost 5 bases and J lost 1, with 9 bases in between. This CDR3 is built from 14 residues. Per germline, CDR1 MDHEN and CDR2 SYDVKM. The sample taken for sequencing was peripheral blood. The chain employs TRBV28 and TRBJ2-4; D gene unclear. This TCR was recovered from a man in his forties with active or convalescent COVID-19. CDR3 sequence reads: CASSAPGAKNIQYF. DNA for the CDR3: TGTGCCAGCAGTGCCCCCGGGGCCAAAAACATTCAGTACTTC.